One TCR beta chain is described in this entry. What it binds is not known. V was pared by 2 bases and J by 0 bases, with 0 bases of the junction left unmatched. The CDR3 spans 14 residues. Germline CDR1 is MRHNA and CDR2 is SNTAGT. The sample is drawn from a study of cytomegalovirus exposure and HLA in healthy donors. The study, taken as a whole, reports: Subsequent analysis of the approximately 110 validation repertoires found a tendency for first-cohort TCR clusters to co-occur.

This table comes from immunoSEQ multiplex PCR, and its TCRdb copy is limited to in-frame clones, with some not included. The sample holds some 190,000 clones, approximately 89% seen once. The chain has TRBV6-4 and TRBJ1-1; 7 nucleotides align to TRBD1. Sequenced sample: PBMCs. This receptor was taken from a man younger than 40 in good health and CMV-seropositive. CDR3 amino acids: CASSDRGLNTEAFF. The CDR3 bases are TGTGCCAGCAGTGACAGGGGGCTGAACACTGAAGCTTTCTTT.